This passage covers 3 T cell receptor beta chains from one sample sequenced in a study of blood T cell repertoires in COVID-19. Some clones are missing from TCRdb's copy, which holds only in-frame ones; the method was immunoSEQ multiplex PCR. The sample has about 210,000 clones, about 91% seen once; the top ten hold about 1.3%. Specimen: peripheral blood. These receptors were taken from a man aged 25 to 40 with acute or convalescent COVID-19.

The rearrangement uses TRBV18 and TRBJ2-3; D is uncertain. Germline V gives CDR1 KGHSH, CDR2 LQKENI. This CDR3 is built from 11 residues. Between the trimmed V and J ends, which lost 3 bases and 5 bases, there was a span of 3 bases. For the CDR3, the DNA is TGTGCCAGCTCACCCGGAGATACGCAGTATTTT. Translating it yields CASSPGDTQYF.

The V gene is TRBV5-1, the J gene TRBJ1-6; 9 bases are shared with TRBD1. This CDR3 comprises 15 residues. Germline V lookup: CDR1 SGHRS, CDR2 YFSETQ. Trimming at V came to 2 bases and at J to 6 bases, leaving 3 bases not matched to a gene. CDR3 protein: CASSFTGQGNSPLHF. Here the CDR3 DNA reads TGCGCCAGCAGCTTTACGGGACAGGGTAATTCACCCCTCCACTTT.

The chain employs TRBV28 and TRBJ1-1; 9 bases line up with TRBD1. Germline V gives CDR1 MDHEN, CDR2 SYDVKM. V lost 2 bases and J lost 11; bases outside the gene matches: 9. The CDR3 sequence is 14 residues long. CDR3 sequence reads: CASSLLTGGGVAFF. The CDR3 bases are TGTGCCAGCAGTTTACTTACAGGGGGCGGAGTGGCTTTCTTT.